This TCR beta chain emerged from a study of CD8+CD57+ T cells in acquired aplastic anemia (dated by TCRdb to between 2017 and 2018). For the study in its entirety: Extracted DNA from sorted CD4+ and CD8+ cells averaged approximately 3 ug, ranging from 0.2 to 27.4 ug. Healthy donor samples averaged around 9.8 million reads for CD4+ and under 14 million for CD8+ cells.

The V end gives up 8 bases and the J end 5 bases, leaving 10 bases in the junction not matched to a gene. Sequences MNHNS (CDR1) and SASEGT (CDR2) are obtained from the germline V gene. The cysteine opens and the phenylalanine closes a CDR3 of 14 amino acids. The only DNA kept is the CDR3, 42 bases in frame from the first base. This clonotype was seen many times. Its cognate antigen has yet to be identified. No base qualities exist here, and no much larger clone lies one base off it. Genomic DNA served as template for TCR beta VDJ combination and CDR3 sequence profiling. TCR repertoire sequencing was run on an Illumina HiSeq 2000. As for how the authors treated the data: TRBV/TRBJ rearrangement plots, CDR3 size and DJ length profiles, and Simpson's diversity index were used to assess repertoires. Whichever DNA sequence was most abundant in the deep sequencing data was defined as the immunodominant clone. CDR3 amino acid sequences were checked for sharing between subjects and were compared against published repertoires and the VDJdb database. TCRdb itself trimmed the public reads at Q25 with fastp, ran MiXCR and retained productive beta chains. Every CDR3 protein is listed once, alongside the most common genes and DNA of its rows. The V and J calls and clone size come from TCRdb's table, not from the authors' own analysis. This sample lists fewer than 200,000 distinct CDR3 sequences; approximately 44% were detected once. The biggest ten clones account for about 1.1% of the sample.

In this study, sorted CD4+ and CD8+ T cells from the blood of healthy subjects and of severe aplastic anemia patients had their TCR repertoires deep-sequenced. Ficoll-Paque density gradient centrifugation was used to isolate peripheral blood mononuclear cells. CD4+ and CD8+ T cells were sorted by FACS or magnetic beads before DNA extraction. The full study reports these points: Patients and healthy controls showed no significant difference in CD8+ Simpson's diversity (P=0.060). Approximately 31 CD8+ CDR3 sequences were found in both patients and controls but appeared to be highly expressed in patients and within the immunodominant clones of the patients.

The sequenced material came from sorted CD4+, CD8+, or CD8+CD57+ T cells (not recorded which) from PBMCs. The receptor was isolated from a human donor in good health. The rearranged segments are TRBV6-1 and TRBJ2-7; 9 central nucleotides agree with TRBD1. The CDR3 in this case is CASGIGTGNHEQYF. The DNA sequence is TGTGCCAGCGGAATAGGGACAGGGAACCACGAGCAGTACTTC.